The text below deals with one TCR beta chain. This CDR3 is built from 12 residues. Trimming took off 0 bases at V and 3 bases at J, with 3 bases between the two ends. Germline values: CDR1 SGHKS, CDR2 YYEKEE (reference sequence). The record originates from a study of blood T cell repertoires in COVID-19. Looking at the study overall: Samples of COVID-19 (acute and convalescent) were obtained from the United States, Italy and Spain. The analysed material was cDNA or gDNA that came from T cells, B-cell-depleted T cells, or PBMCs.

In the original workflow: Nucleated cell counts were estimated from reference gene primer amplification. Clones were sequenced by immunoSEQ multiplex PCR, and TCRdb holds only the in-frame ones, with some missing. The V and J calls and clone size are taken from that table; D and trimming were inferred from the DNA. The sample has nearly 250,000 clones, around 86% seen once. Material for sequencing was peripheral blood. The TCR sequence derives from a woman aged 55-75 years who had recovered from COVID-19. The V gene is TRBV5-5, the J gene TRBJ1-1; no firm D call. This chain's CDR3 is CASSLAYTEAFF. The CDR3 nucleotides are TGTGCCAGCAGCTTGGCCTACACTGAAGCTTTCTTT.